The present TCR beta chain was sequenced within a study of cytomegalovirus exposure and HLA in healthy donors. Nominally healthy donors provided the samples, though records likely missed some immune exposures. The PCR made use of 60 Vbeta and 13 Jbeta primers. Measured with immunoSEQ multiplex PCR; TCRdb has only the in-frame clones, and not every one. The table includes around 140,000 clones, over 80% detected once. V lost 2 bases, J lost 5 bases, and 13 bases lay in between. This CDR3 has 15 residues. The V gene's germline CDR1 is MNHNY and CDR2 SVGAGI (reference sequence). Sequencing was carried out using PBMCs. The gene calls are TRBV6-6 and TRBJ2-1; TRBD1 might be the D (5 bases). The receptor comes from a man between 35 and 55 years old in good health and CMV-seronegative. DNA of the CDR3: TGTGCCAGCAGTTACCCTGTACAGGAAAACAATGAGCAGTTCTTC. It is translated as CASSYPVQENNEQFF.